This T cell receptor beta chain emerged from a study of CD8+ T cells in alopecia areata. General observations from the study: It was lesional scalp, especially alopecia totalis/universalis, that showed higher clonality than normal scalp.

With respect to this clone: Its antigen is still unknown.

Extraction of RNA preceded its reverse transcription into cDNA, which served as the sequencing template. Profiling relied on immunoSEQ multiplex PCR, and the TCRdb table lists in-frame clones only, not all of them. This table holds fewer than 100,000 clones, about 45% found once. Germline assignment: CDR1 SQVTM and CDR2 ANQGSEA. V trimming: 7 bases; J trimming: 1 base; junction bases outside the gene matches: 7. This CDR3 has 14 amino acids. The sequenced material came from CD4+ T cells sorted from blood. The chain has TRBV29-1 and TRBJ1-2; TRBD1 agrees at 9 bases. This receptor was identified in a human donor with alopecia areata. CDR3 protein: CSATLTGGNYGYTF. The CDR3, as DNA: TGCAGCGCTACCCTGACAGGGGGTAACTATGGCTACACCTTC.